These 2 T cell receptor beta chains originate from one sample sequenced in a study of blood T cell repertoires in COVID-19. Clones were read by immunoSEQ multiplex PCR, and TCRdb kept only the in-frame ones, dropping some. The sample contains about 95,000 clones, around 90% of which appear only once. The sequenced sample was peripheral blood. Receptors were obtained from a man between 60 and 70 years old with COVID-19, enrolled during active disease.

This chain connects TRBV10-3 to TRBJ2-7, with 7 nucleotides matching TRBD2. V trimming: 8 bases; J trimming: 3 bases; junction bases outside the gene matches: 10. From germline, CDR1 is ENHRY and CDR2 SYGVKD. This CDR3 is built from 14 residues. Written as DNA, the CDR3 is TGTGCCATCGCCGAGACTAGCAGATTCTACGAGCAGTACTTC. This sequence encodes CAIAETSRFYEQYF.

This clone has just a few counts. This chain links TRBV12-3 or TRBV12-4 with TRBJ1-2; D is unresolved. The CDR3 contains 12 residues. The ends were cut back, 7 bases at V and 4 bases at J, with 10 bases in the middle. CDR3 amino acids: CASTPPVYGYTF. The DNA for the CDR3 is TGTGCCAGCACCCCCCCCGTCTATGGCTACACCTTC.